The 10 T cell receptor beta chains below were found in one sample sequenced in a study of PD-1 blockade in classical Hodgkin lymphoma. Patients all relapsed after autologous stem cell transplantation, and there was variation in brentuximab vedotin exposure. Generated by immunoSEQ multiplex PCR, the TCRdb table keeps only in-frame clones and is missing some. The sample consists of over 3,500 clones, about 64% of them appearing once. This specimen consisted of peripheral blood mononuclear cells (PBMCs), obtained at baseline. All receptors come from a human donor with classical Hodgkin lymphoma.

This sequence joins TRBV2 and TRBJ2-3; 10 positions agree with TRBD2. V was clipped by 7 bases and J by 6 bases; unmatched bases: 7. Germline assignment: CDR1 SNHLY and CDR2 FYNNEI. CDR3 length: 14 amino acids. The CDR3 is CASKPSGSGDTQYF. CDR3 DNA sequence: TGTGCCAGCAAGCCTAGCGGGAGTGGGGATACGCAGTATTTT.

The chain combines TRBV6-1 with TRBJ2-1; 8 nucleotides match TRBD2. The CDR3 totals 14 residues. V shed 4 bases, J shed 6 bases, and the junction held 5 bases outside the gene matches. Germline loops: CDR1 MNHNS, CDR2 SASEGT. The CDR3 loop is CASSVRGAGNEQFF. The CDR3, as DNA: TGTGCCAGCAGTGTGCGGGGGGCTGGCAATGAGCAGTTCTTC.

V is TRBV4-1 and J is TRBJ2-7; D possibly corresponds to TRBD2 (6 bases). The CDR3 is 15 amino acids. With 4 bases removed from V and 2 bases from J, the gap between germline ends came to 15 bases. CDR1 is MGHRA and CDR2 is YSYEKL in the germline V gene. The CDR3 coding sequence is TGCGCCAGCAGCCGACCGGCGGGACCGCCCTACGAGCAGTACTTC. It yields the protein CASSRPAGPPYEQYF.

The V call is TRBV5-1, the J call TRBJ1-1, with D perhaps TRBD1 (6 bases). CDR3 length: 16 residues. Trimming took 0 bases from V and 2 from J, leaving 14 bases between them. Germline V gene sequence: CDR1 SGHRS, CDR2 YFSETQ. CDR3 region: CASSLVGGVPNTEAFF. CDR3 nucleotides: TGCGCCAGCAGCTTGGTAGGGGGGGTTCCCAACACTGAAGCTTTCTTT.

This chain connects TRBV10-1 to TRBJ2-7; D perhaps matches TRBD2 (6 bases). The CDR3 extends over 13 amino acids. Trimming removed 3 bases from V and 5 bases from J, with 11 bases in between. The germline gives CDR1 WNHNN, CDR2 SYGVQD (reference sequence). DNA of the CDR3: TGCGCCAGCAGTGACGGGAGTTCGCACGAGCAGTACTTC. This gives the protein CASSDGSSHEQYF.

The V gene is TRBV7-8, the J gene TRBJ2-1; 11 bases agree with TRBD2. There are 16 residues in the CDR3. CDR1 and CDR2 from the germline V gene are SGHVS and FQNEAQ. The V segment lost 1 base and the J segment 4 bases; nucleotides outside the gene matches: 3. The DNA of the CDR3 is TGTGCCAGCAGCTTAGACGGGACTAGCGGATACAATGAGCAGTTCTTC. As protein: CASSLDGTSGYNEQFF.

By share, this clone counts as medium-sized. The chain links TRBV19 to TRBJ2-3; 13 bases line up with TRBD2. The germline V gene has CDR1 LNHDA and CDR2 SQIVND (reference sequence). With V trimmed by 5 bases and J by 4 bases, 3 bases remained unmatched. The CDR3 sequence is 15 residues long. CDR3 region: CASSPTSGGPDTQYF. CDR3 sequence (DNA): TGTGCCAGTAGTCCGACTAGCGGGGGGCCAGATACGCAGTATTTT.

In DNA form, the CDR3 reads TGTGCCAGTAGTACCTGGACTAGCTCCTACGAGCAGTACTTC. This sequence encodes CASSTWTSSYEQYF. The rearrangement uses TRBV19 and TRBJ2-5; TRBD2 matches at 7 bases. TRBJ2-7 explains the end of the DNA better; the J call may be wrong. This CDR3 region has 14 residues. Looked up from germline, CDR1 is LNHDA and CDR2 is SQIVND (reference sequence).

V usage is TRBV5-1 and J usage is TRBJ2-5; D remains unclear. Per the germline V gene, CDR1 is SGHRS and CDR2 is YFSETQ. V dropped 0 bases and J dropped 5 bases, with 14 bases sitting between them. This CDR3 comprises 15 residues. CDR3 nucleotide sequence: TGCGCCAGCAGCTTGGCCACAGCCGTGACGGAGACCCAGTACTTC. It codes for CASSLATAVTETQYF.

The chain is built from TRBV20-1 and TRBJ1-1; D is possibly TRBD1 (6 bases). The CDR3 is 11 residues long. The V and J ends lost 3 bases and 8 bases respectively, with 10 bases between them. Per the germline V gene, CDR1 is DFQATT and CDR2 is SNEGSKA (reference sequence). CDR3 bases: TGCAGTGCTAGCAGACAGGTCGAAGCTTTCTTT. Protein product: CSASRQVEAFF.